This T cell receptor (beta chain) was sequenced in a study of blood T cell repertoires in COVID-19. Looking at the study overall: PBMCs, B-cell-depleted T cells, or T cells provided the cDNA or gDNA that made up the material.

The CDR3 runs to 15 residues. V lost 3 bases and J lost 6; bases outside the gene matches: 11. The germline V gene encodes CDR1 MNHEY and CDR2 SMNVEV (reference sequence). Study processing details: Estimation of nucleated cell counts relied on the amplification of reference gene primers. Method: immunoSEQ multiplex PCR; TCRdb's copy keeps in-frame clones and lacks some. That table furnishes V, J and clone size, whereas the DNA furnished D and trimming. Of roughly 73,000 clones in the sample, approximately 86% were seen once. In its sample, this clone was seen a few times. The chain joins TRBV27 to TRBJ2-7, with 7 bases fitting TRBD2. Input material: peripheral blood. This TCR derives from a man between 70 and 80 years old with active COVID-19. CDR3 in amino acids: CASSLAGVGEFEQYF. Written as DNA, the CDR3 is TGTGCCAGCAGTTTGGCGGGAGTGGGGGAGTTCGAGCAGTACTTC.